The 12 T cell receptor beta chains listed next were all sequenced from one sample in a study of shared clonotypes between healthy human individuals. The assay was immunoSEQ multiplex PCR, and TCRdb's table has in-frame clones only and misses some. Among about 2.4 million clones listed, under 95% were seen once. Sequenced material: naive CD4+ T cells from PBMCs. The subset here: CD45RA+ positively selected. The origin of the receptors is a man younger than 35 in good health. Some clones in this sample may be carry-over from other donors' samples.

In nucleotides, the CDR3 is TGTGCCAGCAGCTTCGACGGCCTTCCCCACGAGCAGTACTTC. Protein product: CASSFDGLPHEQYF. J is TRBJ2-7 and V is TRBV28; D is uncertain. The germline CDR1 and CDR2 sequences are MDHEN and SYDVKM. The length of the CDR3 is 14 residues. V lost 6 bases, J lost 5 bases, and 17 bases lay in between.

V and J are TRBV7-3 and TRBJ2-5; 8 bases are a match to TRBD1. CDR1 and CDR2 (germline): SGHTA, FQGTGA. J lost 7 bases, V lost 5 bases, and 9 bases had no gene match. This CDR3 region has 14 residues. The CDR3 protein is CASSMTGVGGTQYF. The CDR3, as DNA: TGTGCCAGCAGCATGACAGGGGTCGGAGGGACCCAGTACTTC.

Remarks on this clone: Other DNA sequences in this sample translate to the same CDR3. CDR3 residues: CASSLASATNEKLFF. CDR3 nucleotides: TGCGCCAGCAGCTTGGCCTCTGCAACTAATGAAAAACTGTTTTTT. The chain employs TRBV5-1 and TRBJ1-4; D uncertain. CDR1 SGHRS and CDR2 YFSETQ come from the germline V gene. The CDR3 runs to 15 residues. V lost 0 bases, J lost 0 bases, and 6 bases lay in between.

The chain joins TRBV28 to TRBJ2-3; 12 positions agree with TRBD2. The CDR3 has 18 residues. Losses at the gene ends were 2 bases for V and 0 bases for J; bases not matched to a gene: 6. CDR1 is MDHEN, CDR2 SYDVKM, per germline. CDR3 nucleotides: TGTGCCAGCAGTTTACGACTAGCGGGAGTCGTGAGCACAGATACGCAGTATTTT. It is translated as CASSLRLAGVVSTDTQYF.

Details on this clone: The same CDR3 arises from other DNA sequences in this sample as well. The V and J genes are TRBV28 and TRBJ1-2, with D hard to call. Trimming removed 3 bases at V and 4 bases at J, with 9 bases between. CDR3 length: 13 residues. Germline V gene sequence: CDR1 MDHEN, CDR2 SYDVKM. The CDR3 DNA is TGTGCCAGCAGTTTGGCAGGAGGCTATGGCTACACCTTC. Translation: CASSLAGGYGYTF.

This clone has just one count. The J gene is TRBJ2-5, the V gene TRBV20-1; D unclear. CDR1 DFQATT and CDR2 SNEGSKA come from the germline V gene (reference sequence). Trimming took 4 bases from V and 5 from J, leaving 8 bases between them. The CDR3 runs 11 residues. CDR3 DNA: TGCAGTGCTAAGGTTTTTGAGACCCAGTACTTC. Translation gives CSAKVFETQYF.

The chain couples TRBV11-2 to TRBJ1-2; the match to TRBD1 covers 8 bases. CDR3 size: 14 residues. Per the germline V gene, CDR1 is SGHAT and CDR2 is FQNNGV. V lost 0 bases to trimming and J lost 7 bases; unmatched junction nucleotides: 4. In DNA form, the CDR3 reads TGTGCCAGCAGCTTAGAGTCAGGGGGCCGTGGCTACACCTTC. It encodes CASSLESGGRGYTF.

This rearrangement joins TRBV7-2 to TRBJ2-2; the D gene is possibly TRBD1 (6 bases). V lost 1 base and J 4 bases, leaving 10 bases between the germline ends. This CDR3 comprises 15 residues. Germline CDR1 is SGHTA and CDR2 is FQGNSA. CDR3 DNA: TGTGCCAGCAGCTTAGGACAGGTAGCCACCGGGGAGCTGTTTTTT. It encodes CASSLGQVATGELFF.

The chain couples TRBV5-1 to TRBJ1-1, with D unclear. Germline CDR1 SGHRS, CDR2 YFSETQ. The CDR3 loop spans 15 amino acids. V was clipped by 4 bases and J by 0 bases, with 13 bases between them. The DNA of the CDR3 is TGCGCCAGCAGCGGGAGGGAGGGCCTGAACACTGAAGCTTTCTTT. Translating it yields CASSGREGLNTEAFF.

This sequence joins TRBV4-1 and TRBJ2-3; D is possibly TRBD1 (7 bases). The V gene lost 3 bases and the J gene lost 3 bases, with 19 bases spanning the gap. The CDR3 spans 17 residues. Germline-derived CDR1 and CDR2 are MGHRA and YSYEKL. The CDR3 DNA follows: TGCGCCAGCAGCCAGAGGGGGCGGGGCGAAGGTACAGATACGCAGTATTTT. It specifies CASSQRGRGEGTDTQYF.

This chain connects TRBV6-4 to TRBJ1-1; the D is unclear. Trimming stripped 4 bases from V and 0 bases from J, with 9 bases between. CDR3 length: 14 amino acids. The germline CDR1 and CDR2 sequences are MRHNA and SNTAGT. CDR3 sequence (DNA): TGTGCCAGCAGTGCTACAGACCTGAACACTGAAGCTTTCTTT. Translation: CASSATDLNTEAFF.

The chain joins TRBV10-3 to TRBJ2-7; 7 bases agree with TRBD2. The CDR3 runs to 15 residues. With V trimmed by 2 bases and J by 3 bases, 7 bases remained unmatched. Per the germline V gene, CDR1 is ENHRY and CDR2 is SYGVKD. CDR3 bases: TGTGCCATCAGTGAGGTCACTAGCGTTAGCTACGAGCAGTACTTC. Its protein is CAISEVTSVSYEQYF.